This T cell receptor beta chain comes out of a study of radiation and T cells in renal cell carcinoma. Profiled with immunoSEQ multiplex PCR; TCRdb holds only in-frame clones, not every one. The repertoire holds around 170,000 clones, with roughly nine tenths as singletons. To note about this clone: The antigen is undetermined.

Study conclusions and caveats: Baseline intratumoral clonotype presence is unknown without pretreatment biopsies.

Trimming stripped 7 bases from V and 7 bases from J, with 16 bases between. The CDR3 length is 13 residues. Germline assignment: CDR1 WSHSY and CDR2 SAAADI. Time point given: blood 4 weeks post-SBRT, at nephrectomy. Indicated treatment: 15 Gy SBRT to primary tumor, nephrectomy 4 weeks later. Nephrectomy followed 15 Gy stereotactic body radiation by 4 weeks. Blood was sampled at baseline, 2 weeks and 4 weeks after SBRT. Clear cell pathology was present in this patient's renal cell carcinoma. V gene TRBV10-2 combines with J gene TRBJ1-1, with a tentative D call TRBD1 (5 bases). The sequence came from a woman in her forties or fifties with renal cell carcinoma. The starting material was blood, obtained from a patient whose treatment included radiotherapy and nephrectomy. The CDR3 DNA reads as TGCGCCAGCACTAAGGGGAGGGACGGTGAAGCTTTCTTT. It translates to CASTKGRDGEAFF.